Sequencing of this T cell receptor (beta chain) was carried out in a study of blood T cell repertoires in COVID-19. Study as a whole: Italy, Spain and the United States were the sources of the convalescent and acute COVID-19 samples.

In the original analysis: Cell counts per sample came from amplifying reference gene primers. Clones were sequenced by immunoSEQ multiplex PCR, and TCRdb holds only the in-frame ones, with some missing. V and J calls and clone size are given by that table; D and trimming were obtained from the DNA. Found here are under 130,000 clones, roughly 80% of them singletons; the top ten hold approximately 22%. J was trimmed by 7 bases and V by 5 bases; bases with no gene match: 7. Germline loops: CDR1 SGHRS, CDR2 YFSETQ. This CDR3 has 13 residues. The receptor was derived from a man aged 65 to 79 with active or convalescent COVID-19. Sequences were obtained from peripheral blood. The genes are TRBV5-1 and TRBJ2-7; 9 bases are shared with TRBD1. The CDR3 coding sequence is TGCGCCAGCAGGGACAGGGGCTTCGGTGAGCAGTACTTC. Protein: CASRDRGFGEQYF. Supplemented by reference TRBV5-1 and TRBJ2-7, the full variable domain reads KAGVTQTPRYLIKTRGQQVTLSCSPISGHRSVSWYQQTPGQGLQFLFEYFSETQRNKGNFPGRFSGRQFSNSRSEMNVSTLELGDSALYLCASRDRGFGEQYFGPGTRLTVT.